Following are 11 T cell receptor beta chains from one sample sequenced in a study of cytomegalovirus exposure and HLA in healthy donors. The PCR used 60 Vbeta and 13 Jbeta primers. Sequencing was performed with immunoSEQ multiplex PCR; in TCRdb, only in-frame clones are kept and a portion is missing. The sample holds about 150,000 clones, around 70% seen once. The specimen sequenced was PBMCs. The origin of the receptors is a man aged 25 to 45 in good health and CMV-seronegative.

The chain couples TRBV4-1 to TRBJ1-1; D might be TRBD1 (6 bases). Trimming shortened V by 0 bases and J by 0 bases, and 14 bases separated the two germline ends. Germline V gene data show CDR1 as MGHRA and CDR2 as YSYEKL. The CDR3 has 17 residues. The CDR3 loop reads CASSQDAKGGVNTEAFF. Written as DNA, the CDR3 is TGCGCCAGCAGCCAAGATGCCAAGGGGGGGGTGAACACTGAAGCTTTCTTT.

This chain connects TRBV7-2 to TRBJ2-5; the match to TRBD1 covers 7 bases. Per germline, CDR1 SGHTA and CDR2 FQGNSA. The CDR3 spans 16 residues. Trimming at V came to 5 bases and at J to 1 base, leaving 10 bases not matched to a gene. The CDR3 spells CASSRIYRGPQETQYF. CDR3 DNA sequence: TGTGCCAGCAGCCGGATCTACAGGGGACCCCAAGAGACCCAGTACTTC.

V usage is TRBV7-2 and J usage is TRBJ2-7; 9 nucleotides agree with TRBD1. V gave up 2 bases and J gave up 7 bases; unmatched junction bases: 12. The CDR3 has 16 amino acids. CDR1 and CDR2 from the germline V gene are SGHTA and FQGNSA. The CDR3, as DNA: TGTGCCAGCAGCTTACCCCCGGGACAGGGAATCCCAGAGCAGTACTTC. This encodes CASSLPPGQGIPEQYF.

This rearrangement joins TRBV19 to TRBJ1-6, with D perhaps TRBD1 (6 bases). Trimming shortened V by 3 bases and J by 7 bases, and 10 bases separated the two germline ends. This CDR3 has 14 amino acids. Germline V gives CDR1 LNHDA, CDR2 SQIVND (reference sequence). The CDR3 coding sequence is TGTGCCAGTAGTATCGGTCAGGGGAATTCACCCCTCCACTTT. It specifies CASSIGQGNSPLHF.

V is TRBV10-3 and J is TRBJ2-6; 7 nucleotides match TRBD1. This CDR3 has 16 amino acids. Germline assignment: CDR1 ENHRY and CDR2 SYGVKD. V shed 6 bases and J 3 bases; nucleotides not matched to a gene: 8. The CDR3 bases are TGTGCCATCAGCCCACCCACAGGGGTTGGGGCCAACGTCCTGACTTTC. It specifies CAISPPTGVGANVLTF.

The rearrangement joins TRBV10-3 to TRBJ2-5, with 13 positions matching TRBD2. The DNA end is more similar to TRBJ2-7, so the J call may be wrong. Germline CDR1 and CDR2: ENHRY and SYGVKD. This CDR3 region has 15 residues. The CDR3 DNA follows: TGTGCCATCAGTGGGGGACTAGCGGGGACTGACGAGCAGTACTTC. It is translated as CAISGGLAGTDEQYF.

This chain uses TRBV7-8 with TRBJ1-1; D ambiguous. V was cut by 0 bases and J by 9 bases, with 14 bases left in between. Germline values: CDR1 SGHVS, CDR2 FQNEAQ. The CDR3 covers 14 residues. The CDR3 region has the DNA TGTGCCAGCAGCTTAGCGACGGGAGGGTCTAAAGCTTTCTTT. It is translated as CASSLATGGSKAFF.

This rearrangement joins TRBV19 to TRBJ1-1; D is possibly TRBD1 (6 bases). CDR1 is LNHDA and CDR2 is SQIVND in the germline V gene (reference sequence). V was shortened by 3 bases and J by 4 bases, with 9 bases between the two germline ends. The CDR3 runs to 13 residues. The CDR3 spells CASSMGGGTEAFF. CDR3 coding DNA: TGTGCCAGTAGTATGGGAGGGGGCACTGAAGCTTTCTTT. Using reference TRBV19 and TRBJ1-1 for the parts outside the CDR3, the full variable domain is DGGITQSPKYLFRKEGQNVTLSCEQNLNHDAMYWYRQDPGQGLRLIYYSQIVNDFQKGDIAEGYSVSREKKESFPLTVTSAQKNPTAFYLCASSMGGGTEAFFGQGTRLTVV.

The V call is TRBV5-6, the J call TRBJ2-5; 7 bases are shared with TRBD1. The J call is uncertain, as TRBJ2-7 better fits the DNA end. There are 14 residues in the CDR3. Germline CDR1 is SGHDT and CDR2 is YYEEEE. The CDR3, as DNA: TGTGCCAGCAGCTTGGGACAGGGTGGCTACGAGCAGTACTTC. It specifies CASSLGQGGYEQYF.

The J gene is TRBJ1-1, the V gene TRBV28, with D possibly TRBD1 on 6 matching bases. Deletions cut 7 bases from V and 1 base from J, with 10 bases between. CDR3 length: 13 amino acids. Germline V gene lookup returns CDR1 MDHEN and CDR2 SYDVKM. CDR3 in DNA: TGTGCCAGCAAGCGCAGGGGGAACACTGAAGCTTTCTTT. It is translated as CASKRRGNTEAFF.

The chain joins TRBV27 to TRBJ2-5; 15 nucleotides line up with TRBD2. Germline V gives CDR1 MNHEY, CDR2 SMNVEV (reference sequence). V was pared by 4 bases and J by 4 bases, with 4 bases of the junction left unmatched. CDR3 length: 16 residues. Here the CDR3 DNA reads TGTGCCAGCAGTTACCCGGGACTAGCGGGGGGAGAGACCCAGTACTTC. This codes for CASSYPGLAGGETQYF.